The rows below give T cell receptor beta chains drawn from one sample of a study of OX40 agonist ivuxolimab in advanced cancers. Using immunoSEQ multiplex PCR, the repertoire was profiled, and TCRdb retains in-frame clones only, with some absent. The sample has tens of thousands of clones, around 87% seen once. The sequencing here drew on CD4+ or CD8+ T cells sorted from blood, taken in a trial of the OX40 agonist ivuxolimab. All receptors come from an adult with an advanced solid tumor such as melanoma, head and neck, liver or kidney cancer. Both conserved end residues are part of each CDR3. D genes are given only for firm matches. Expanded clones get a size class; other rows say once, few or many, or leave the size out.

. | TRBJ1-2 | TRBD1 | TRBV19 | CASRPGQGNYGYTF | TGTGCCAGTAGGCCGGGACAGGGTAACTATGGCTACACCTTC
once | TRBJ2-1 | . | TRBV6-5 | CASRHRTYNEQFF | TGTGCCAGCCGTCATCGAACCTACAATGAGCAGTTCTTC
. | TRBJ1-2 | TRBD1 | TRBV2 | CASTDRGPFYGYTF | TGTGCCAGCACTGACAGGGGGCCCTTCTATGGCTACACCTTC
. | TRBJ2-7 | . | TRBV6-1 | CASRLLFRETPLDF | TGTGCCAGCAGGCTCCTCTTCAGGGAGACCCCCTTGGACTTC
. | TRBJ2-3 | . | TRBV6-6 | CASRSPASTDTQYF | TGTGCCAGCAGATCCCCCGCTAGCACAGATACGCAGTATTTT
. | TRBJ2-5 | TRBD2 | TRBV18 | CASSPVPSGGSETQYF | TGTGCCAGCTCACCGGTCCCTAGCGGGGGGTCGGAGACCCAGTACTTC
. | TRBJ2-7 | TRBD1 | TRBV4-3 | CASSEELGQGHAEQYF | TGCGCCAGCAGCGAGGAATTAGGACAGGGTCATGCCGAGCAGTACTTC
once | TRBJ1-1 | . | TRBV4-3 | CASSQERGQTTEAFF | TGCGCCAGCAGCCAAGAGCGAGGGCAGACCACTGAAGCTTTCTTT
. | TRBJ1-6 | . | TRBV5-1 | CASSPRPGEGSPLHF | TGCGCCAGCAGCCCCCGTCCTGGGGAGGGGTCACCCCTCCACTTT
. | TRBJ1-2 | . | TRBV19 | CASKDGGSNYGYTF | TGTGCCAGTAAGGACGGAGGTTCTAACTATGGCTACACCTTC
. | TRBJ1-4 | . | TRBV6-1 | CASGAQGNEKLFF | TGTGCCAGCGGGGCACAGGGTAATGAAAAACTGTTTTTT
. | TRBJ2-5 | . | TRBV9 | CASSVTGQETQYF | TGTGCCAGCAGCGTAACCGGGCAAGAGACCCAGTACTTC
. | TRBJ1-6 | TRBD1 | TRBV7-2 | CASSWDRAHGSPLHF | TGTGCCAGCAGCTGGGACAGGGCCCACGGTTCACCCCTCCACTTT
. | TRBJ2-5 | TRBD1 | TRBV11-2 | CASSLGQGRVETQYF | TGTGCCAGCAGCTTAGGACAGGGACGGGTAGAGACCCAGTACTTC
. | TRBJ1-2 | TRBD1 | TRBV6-6 | CASSYSDRDYGYTF | TGTGCCAGCAGTTACTCAGACAGGGACTATGGCTACACCTTC
. | TRBJ2-3 | TRBD2 | TRBV9 | CASSGSGGITDTQYF | TGTGCCAGCAGCGGTAGCGGGGGGATCACAGATACGCAGTATTTT
. | TRBJ1-6 | . | TRBV5-1 | CASSLGTEFRSPLHF | TGCGCCAGCAGCTTGGGGACAGAGTTCAGGTCACCCCTCCACTTT
. | TRBJ1-2 | . | TRBV29-1 | CSVEISGEANYGYTF | TGCAGCGTTGAAATTTCCGGGGAGGCTAACTATGGCTACACCTTC
. | TRBJ2-5 | . | TRBV5-1 | CASSLGGFNGGETQYF | TGCGCCAGCAGCTTGGGGGGGTTTAACGGTGGAGAGACCCAGTACTTC
once | TRBJ2-3 | . | TRBV10-3 | CATSGVVGTDTQYF | TGTGCCACCTCAGGGGTGGTGGGAACAGATACGCAGTATTTT
. | TRBJ2-1 | . | TRBV7-2 | CASSSPGAGSSSYNEQFF | TGTGCCAGCAGCTCCCCGGGGGCAGGGAGTAGCTCCTACAATGAGCAGTTCTTC
. | TRBJ2-3 | TRBD2 | TRBV5-8 | CASSPSGRSGVRGTDTQYF | TGTGCCAGCAGCCCATCCGGCCGGAGCGGGGTGAGGGGCACAGATACGCAGTATTTT
. | TRBJ2-4 | . | TRBV7-9 | CASSLAGVGAKNIQYF | TGTGCCAGCAGCTTAGCAGGGGTTGGAGCCAAAAACATTCAGTACTTC
. | TRBJ1-1 | . | TRBV5-1 | CASSLRSAETEAFF | TGCGCCAGCAGCTTGCGAAGCGCAGAGACTGAAGCTTTCTTT
. | TRBJ2-2 | . | TRBV5-1 | CASSLGVRRSTNTGELFF | TGCGCCAGCAGCTTGGGTGTTCGGCGGAGTACGAACACCGGGGAGCTGTTTTTT
. | TRBJ2-3 | . | TRBV5-5 | CASSDRSGRTDTQYF | TGTGCCAGCAGCGATCGGTCCGGTCGCACAGATACGCAGTATTTT
. | TRBJ2-1 | . | TRBV14 | CASSQGSRRNNEQFF | TGTGCCAGCAGCCAGGGTTCGAGGCGCAACAATGAGCAGTTCTTC
. | TRBJ1-3 | . | TRBV18 | CASSPRETDTIYF | TGTGCCAGCTCACCGCGGGAGACGGACACCATATATTTT
once | TRBJ2-2 | . | TRBV19 | CASSIRPNTGELFF | TGTGCCAGTAGTATTCGTCCGAACACCGGGGAGCTGTTTTTT